The 14 T cell receptor beta chains below were found in one sample sequenced in a study of OX40 agonist ivuxolimab in advanced cancers. Only in-frame clones appear in the TCRdb table, and some are missing; sequencing was by immunoSEQ multiplex PCR. Of some 70,000 clones in the sample, about nine tenths were seen once. Sequences were derived from CD4+ or CD8+ T cells sorted from blood, sampled in a trial of the OX40 agonist ivuxolimab. These receptors all come from an adult with an advanced solid tumor such as melanoma, head and neck, liver or kidney cancer.

This clone has a single count. The rearrangement uses TRBV5-6 and TRBJ1-6; D is unclear. Trimming shortened V by 4 bases and J by 6 bases, and 11 bases separated the two germline ends. Germline loops: CDR1 SGHDT, CDR2 YYEEEE. There are 14 residues in the CDR3. The CDR3 spells CASSRRRFNSPLHF. The CDR3 region has the DNA TGTGCCAGCAGCCGGCGCAGGTTTAATTCACCCCTCCACTTT.

This chain connects TRBV9 to TRBJ1-2; a weak D match, TRBD1 (6 bases). Per germline, CDR1 SGDLS and CDR2 YYNGEE. This CDR3 spans 14 amino acids. The V gene lost 0 bases and the J gene lost 4 bases, with 10 bases spanning the gap. CDR3 sequence: CASSVAGGSYGYTF. In DNA form, the CDR3 reads TGTGCCAGCAGCGTAGCCGGGGGCTCCTATGGCTACACCTTC.

This sequence joins TRBV7-2 and TRBJ2-1, with unresolved D. CDR1 and CDR2 from the germline V gene are SGHTA and FQGNSA. The V gene lost 5 bases and the J gene lost 1 base, with 9 bases spanning the gap. The CDR3 extends over 14 amino acids. The CDR3 region has the DNA TGTGCCAGCAGCCCCGGAGCGTCCTACAATGAGCAGTTCTTC. Amino acid sequence: CASSPGASYNEQFF.

Concerning this clone: A read error may produce the germline difference seen at one junction end. The rearrangement joins TRBV5-4 to TRBJ2-7, with D possibly TRBD1 on 5 matching bases. The germline V gene has CDR1 SGHNT and CDR2 YYREEE (reference sequence). The CDR3 length is 14 residues. Here the CDR3 DNA reads TGTGCCAGCAGCCCGAATAGGGGCTCCAACGAGCAGTACTTC. It specifies CASSPNRGSNEQYF.

Only a few counts were recorded for this clone. The chain carries TRBV28 and TRBJ2-1; 7 nucleotides agree with TRBD1. The V gene end was trimmed by 10 bases and the J gene end by 11 bases; junction bases not matched to a gene: 20. Germline-derived CDR1 and CDR2 are MDHEN and SYDVKM. The CDR3 has 15 residues. The CDR3 region is CATEGQLLGGAKQFF. CDR3 coding DNA: TGTGCCACAGAGGGACAGCTCCTTGGAGGAGCCAAGCAGTTCTTC. Filled out from reference TRBV28 and TRBJ2-1, the complete variable domain reads DVKVTQSSRYLVKRTGEKVFLECVQDMDHENMFWYRQDPGLGLRLIYFSYDVKMKEKGDIPEGYSVSREKKERFSLILESASTNQTSMYLCATEGQLLGGAKQFFGPGTRLTVL.

The chain combines TRBV15 with TRBJ1-3; D is ambiguous. The CDR3 length is 16 residues. The V gene lost 5 bases and the J gene lost 4 bases, with 18 bases spanning the gap. The germline CDR1 and CDR2 sequences are LNHNV and YYDKDF (reference sequence). CDR3 DNA: TGTGCCACCAGCTCGCGATCAGGTTTGCTGGGAAACACCATATATTTT. This gives the protein CATSSRSGLLGNTIYF.

V and J are TRBV5-4 and TRBJ2-3, with D tentatively TRBD1 (6 bases). CDR1 and CDR2 from the germline V gene are SGHNT and YYREEE (reference sequence). The V gene lost 0 bases and the J gene lost 4 bases, with 12 bases spanning the gap. The CDR3 is made up of 15 amino acids. The CDR3 sequence is CASSLAAGVADTQYF. The CDR3 bases are TGTGCCAGCAGCTTGGCGGCAGGGGTGGCAGATACGCAGTATTTT.

The V and J genes are TRBV10-3 and TRBJ1-2, with 9 bases matching TRBD1. The CDR3 loop spans 13 amino acids. The V segment lost 10 bases and the J segment 8 bases; nucleotides outside the gene matches: 11. Germline-derived CDR1 and CDR2 are ENHRY and SYGVKD. The CDR3 DNA is TGTGCCACTTCTACAGGGGGCGATTTGGGCTACACCTTC. It specifies CATSTGGDLGYTF.

The V call is TRBV5-1, the J call TRBJ1-1, with a tentative D call TRBD1 (6 bases). CDR1 is SGHRS and CDR2 is YFSETQ in the germline V gene. V lost 4 bases, J lost 4 bases, and 14 bases lay in between. This CDR3 comprises 14 residues. The CDR3 coding sequence is TGCGCCAGCAGCCTACAGGGTGCGGGCACTGAAGCTTTCTTT. It encodes CASSLQGAGTEAFF.

This chain uses TRBV6-1 with TRBJ2-3; D unclear. This CDR3 has 12 residues. CDR1 and CDR2 from the germline V gene are MNHNS and SASEGT. Trimming cost V 5 bases and J 7 bases, with 10 bases left between them. CDR3 DNA sequence: TGTGCCAGCAGTTCCGCATTAAATACGCAGTATTTT. It is translated as CASSSALNTQYF.

The CDR3 reads CASSIRASVGANVLTF. DNA of the CDR3: TGTGCCAGTAGTATCCGAGCTAGCGTCGGGGCCAACGTCCTGACTTTC. The V and J genes are TRBV19 and TRBJ2-6; weak D call: TRBD2 (6 bases). The CDR3 covers 16 residues. CDR1 and CDR2 from the germline V gene are LNHDA and SQIVND (reference sequence). V lost 3 bases to trimming and J lost 4 bases, with 13 bases between them.

J is TRBJ1-6 and V is TRBV6-6; 7 nucleotides agree with TRBD1. Germline CDR1 reads MNHNY; CDR2 reads SVGAGI (reference sequence). The CDR3 sequence is 15 residues long. V was pared by 4 bases and J by 9 bases, with 9 bases of the junction left unmatched. In DNA, the CDR3 is TGTGCCAGCAGTTCCACACCCAGACAGGGTTCACCCCTCCACTTT. Amino acids: CASSSTPRQGSPLHF.

The chain combines TRBV5-1 with TRBJ1-1, with 10 bases lining up with TRBD1. This CDR3 spans 14 amino acids. CDR1 SGHRS and CDR2 YFSETQ come from the germline V gene. V lost 2 bases to trimming and J lost 4 bases; unmatched junction nucleotides: 2. The CDR3 reads CASSLWTGGTEAFF. CDR3 bases: TGCGCCAGCAGCTTATGGACAGGGGGCACTGAAGCTTTCTTT.

This sequence joins TRBV4-3 and TRBJ1-6; unclear D gene. CDR3 length: 15 amino acids. Per germline, CDR1 LGHNA and CDR2 YSLEER. V dropped 1 base and J dropped 5 bases, with 9 bases sitting between them. CDR3: CASSQVGVNNSPLHF. Here the CDR3 DNA reads TGCGCCAGCAGCCAAGTTGGGGTAAATAATTCACCCCTCCACTTT.